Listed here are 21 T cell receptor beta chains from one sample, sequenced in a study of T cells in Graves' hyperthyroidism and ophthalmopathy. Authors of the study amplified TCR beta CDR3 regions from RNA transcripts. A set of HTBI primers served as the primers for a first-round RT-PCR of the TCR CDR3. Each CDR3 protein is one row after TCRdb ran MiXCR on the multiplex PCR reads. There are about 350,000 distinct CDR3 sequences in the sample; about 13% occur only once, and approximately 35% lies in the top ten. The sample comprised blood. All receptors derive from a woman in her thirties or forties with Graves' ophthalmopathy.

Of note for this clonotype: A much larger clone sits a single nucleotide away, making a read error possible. The CDR3 bases are TGTGCCAGCAGCTTATTATCCCCGGGCCACCCTGGTTCTGGCTACACCTTC. The encoded protein is CASSLLSPGHPGSGYTF. This chain links TRBV11-3 with TRBJ1-2; D uncertain. This CDR3 comprises 17 residues. Deletions cut 2 bases from V and 7 bases from J, with 23 bases between. Germline V gene sequence: CDR1 SGHNT, CDR2 YENEEA.

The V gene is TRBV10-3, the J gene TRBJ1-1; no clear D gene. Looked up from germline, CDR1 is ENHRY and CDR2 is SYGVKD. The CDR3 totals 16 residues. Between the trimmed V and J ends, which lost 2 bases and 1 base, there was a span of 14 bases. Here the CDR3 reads CAISEPQRSGNTEAFF. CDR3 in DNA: TGTGCCATCAGTGAGCCACAACGTTCGGGGAACACTGAAGCTTTCTTT.

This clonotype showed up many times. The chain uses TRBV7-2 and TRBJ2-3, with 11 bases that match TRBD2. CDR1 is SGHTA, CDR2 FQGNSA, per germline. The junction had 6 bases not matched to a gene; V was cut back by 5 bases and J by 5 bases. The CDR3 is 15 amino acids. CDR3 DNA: TGTGCCAGCAGCGCTCGACTAGCGGGAAGAGATACGCAGTATTTT. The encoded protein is CASSARLAGRDTQYF.

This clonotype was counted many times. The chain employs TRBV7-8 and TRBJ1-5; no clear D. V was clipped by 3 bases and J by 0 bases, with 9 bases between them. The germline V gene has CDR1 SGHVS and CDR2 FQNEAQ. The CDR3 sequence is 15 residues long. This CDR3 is CASSFSQNSNQPQHF. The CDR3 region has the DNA TGTGCCAGCAGCTTTTCACAGAATAGCAATCAGCCCCAGCATTTT.

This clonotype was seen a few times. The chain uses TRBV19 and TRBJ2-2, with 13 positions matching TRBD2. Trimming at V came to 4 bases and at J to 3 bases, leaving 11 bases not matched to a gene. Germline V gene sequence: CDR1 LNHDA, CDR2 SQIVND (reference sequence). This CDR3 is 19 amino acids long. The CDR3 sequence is CASSTYTGLAGQHTGELFF. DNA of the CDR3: TGTGCCAGTAGTACCTACACGGGACTAGCGGGGCAACACACCGGGGAGCTGTTTTTT.

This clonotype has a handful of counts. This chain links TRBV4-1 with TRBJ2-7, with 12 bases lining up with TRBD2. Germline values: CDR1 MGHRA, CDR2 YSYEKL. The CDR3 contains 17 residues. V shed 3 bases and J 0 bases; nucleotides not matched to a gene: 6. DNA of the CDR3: TGCGCCAGCAGCCACGGACTAGCGGGGATTAGCTCCTACGAGCAGTACTTC. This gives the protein CASSHGLAGISSYEQYF.

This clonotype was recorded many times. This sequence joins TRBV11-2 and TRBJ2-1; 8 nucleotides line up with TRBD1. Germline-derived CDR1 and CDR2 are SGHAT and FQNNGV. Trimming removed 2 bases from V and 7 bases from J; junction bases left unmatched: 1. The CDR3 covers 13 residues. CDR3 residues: CASSLNRGNEQFF. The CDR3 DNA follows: TGTGCCAGCAGCTTAAACAGGGGGAATGAGCAGTTCTTC. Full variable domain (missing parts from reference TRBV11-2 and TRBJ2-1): EAGVAQSPRYKIIEKRQSVAFWCNPISGHATLYWYQQILGQGPKLLIQFQNNGVVDDSQLPKDRFSAERLKGVDSTLKIQPAKLEDSAVYLCASSLNRGNEQFFGPGTRLTVL.

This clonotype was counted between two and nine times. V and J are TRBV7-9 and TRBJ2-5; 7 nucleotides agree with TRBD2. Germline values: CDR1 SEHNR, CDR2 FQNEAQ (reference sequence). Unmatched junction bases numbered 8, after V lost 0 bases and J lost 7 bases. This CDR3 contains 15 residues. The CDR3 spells CASSLAGGPQVTQYF. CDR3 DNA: TGTGCCAGCAGCTTAGCGGGAGGGCCTCAGGTGACCCAGTACTTC. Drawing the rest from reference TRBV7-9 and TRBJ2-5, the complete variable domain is DTGVSQNPRHKITKRGQNVTFRCDPISEHNRLYWYRQTLGQGPEFLTYFQNEAQLEKSRLLSDRFSAERPKGSFSTLEIQRTEQGDSAMYLCASSLAGGPQVTQYFGPGTRLLVL.

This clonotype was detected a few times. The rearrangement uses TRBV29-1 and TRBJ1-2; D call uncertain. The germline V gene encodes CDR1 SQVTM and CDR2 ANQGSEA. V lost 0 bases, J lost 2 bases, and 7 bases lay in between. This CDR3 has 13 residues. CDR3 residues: CSVEDLNNYGYTF. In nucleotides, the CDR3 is TGCAGCGTTGAAGATCTTAACAACTATGGCTACACCTTC.

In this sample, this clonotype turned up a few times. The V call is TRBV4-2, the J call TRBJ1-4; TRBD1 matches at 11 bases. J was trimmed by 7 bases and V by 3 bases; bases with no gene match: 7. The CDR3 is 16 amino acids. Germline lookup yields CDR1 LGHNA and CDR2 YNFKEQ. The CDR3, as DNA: TGTGCCAGCAGCCACCTGACCGGGACAGGGGGTGAAAAACTGTTTTTT. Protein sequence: CASSHLTGTGGEKLFF.

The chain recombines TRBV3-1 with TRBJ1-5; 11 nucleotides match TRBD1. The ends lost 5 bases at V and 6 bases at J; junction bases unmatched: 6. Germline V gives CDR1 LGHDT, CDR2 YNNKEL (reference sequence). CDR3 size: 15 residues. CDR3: CASSAGQGVAQPQHF. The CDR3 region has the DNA TGTGCCAGCAGCGCGGGACAGGGGGTGGCTCAGCCCCAGCATTTT.

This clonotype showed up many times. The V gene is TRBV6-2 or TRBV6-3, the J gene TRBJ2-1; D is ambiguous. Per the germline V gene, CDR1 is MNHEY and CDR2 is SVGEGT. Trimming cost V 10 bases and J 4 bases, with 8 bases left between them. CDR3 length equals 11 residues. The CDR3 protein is CATTAYNEQFF. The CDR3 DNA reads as TGTGCCACCACAGCTTACAATGAGCAGTTCTTC.

DNA of the CDR3: TGTGCCAGCAGTTACGGATCGAGCTGGAGGCAGTTCTTC. It is translated as CASSYGSSWRQFF. This chain uses TRBV6-5 with TRBJ2-1; no firm D call. The CDR3 sequence is 13 residues long. CDR1 and CDR2 from the germline V gene are MNHEY and SVGAGI. Trimming took 2 bases from V and 12 from J, leaving 14 bases between them.

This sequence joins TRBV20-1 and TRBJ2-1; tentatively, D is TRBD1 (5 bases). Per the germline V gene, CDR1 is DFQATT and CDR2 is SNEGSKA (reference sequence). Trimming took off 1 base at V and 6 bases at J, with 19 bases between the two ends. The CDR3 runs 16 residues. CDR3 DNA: TGCAGTGCTAGAGTTCCTGGCAGGGTAACAGGCAATGAGCAGTTCTTC. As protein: CSARVPGRVTGNEQFF.

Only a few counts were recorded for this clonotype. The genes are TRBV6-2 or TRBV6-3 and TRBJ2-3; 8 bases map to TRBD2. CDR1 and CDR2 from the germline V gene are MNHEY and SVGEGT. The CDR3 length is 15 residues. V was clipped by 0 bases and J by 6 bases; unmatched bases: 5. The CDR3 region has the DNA TGTGCCAGCAGTTACTCAGGAGCGGGAGAGGATACGCAGTATTTT. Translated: CASSYSGAGEDTQYF.

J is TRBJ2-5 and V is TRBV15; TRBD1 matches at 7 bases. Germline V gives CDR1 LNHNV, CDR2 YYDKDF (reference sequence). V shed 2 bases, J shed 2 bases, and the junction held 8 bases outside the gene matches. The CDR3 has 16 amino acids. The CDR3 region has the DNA TGTGCCACCAGCAGACCCGAGACAGGGTGGCAAGAGACCCAGTACTTC. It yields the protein CATSRPETGWQETQYF. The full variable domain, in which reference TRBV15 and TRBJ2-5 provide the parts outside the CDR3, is DAMVIQNPRYQVTQFGKPVTLSCSQTLNHNVMYWYQQKSSQAPKLLFHYYDKDFNNEADTPDNFQSRRPNTSFCFLDIRSPGLGDTAMYLCATSRPETGWQETQYFGPGTRLLVL.

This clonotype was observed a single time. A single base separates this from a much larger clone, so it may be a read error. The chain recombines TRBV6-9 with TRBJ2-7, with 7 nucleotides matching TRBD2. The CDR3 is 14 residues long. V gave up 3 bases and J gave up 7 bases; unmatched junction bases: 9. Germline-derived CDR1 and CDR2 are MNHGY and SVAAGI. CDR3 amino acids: CASSYARGTKEQYF. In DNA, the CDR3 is TGTGCCAGCAGTTACGCAAGAGGGACTAAGGAGCAGTACTTC.

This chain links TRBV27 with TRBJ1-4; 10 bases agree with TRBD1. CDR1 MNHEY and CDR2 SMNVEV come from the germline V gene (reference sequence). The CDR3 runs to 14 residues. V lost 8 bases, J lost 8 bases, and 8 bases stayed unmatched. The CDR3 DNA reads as TGTGCCAGCGGTGTCCCGGGACAGGGGGAAAAACTGTTTTTT. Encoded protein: CASGVPGQGEKLFF.

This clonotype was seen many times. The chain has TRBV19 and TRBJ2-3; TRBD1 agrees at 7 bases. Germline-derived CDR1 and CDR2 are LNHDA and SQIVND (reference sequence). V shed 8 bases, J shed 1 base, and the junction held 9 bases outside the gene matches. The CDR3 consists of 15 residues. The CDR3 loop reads CASRDRVGGTDTQYF. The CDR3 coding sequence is TGTGCCAGTCGAGACAGGGTGGGAGGCACAGATACGCAGTATTTT.

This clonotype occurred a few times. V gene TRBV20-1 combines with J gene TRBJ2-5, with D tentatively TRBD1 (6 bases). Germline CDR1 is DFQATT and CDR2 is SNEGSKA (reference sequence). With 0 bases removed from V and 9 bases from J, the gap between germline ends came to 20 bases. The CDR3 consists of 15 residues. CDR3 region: CSARDNMNRENSQYF. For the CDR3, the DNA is TGCAGTGCTAGAGATAATATGAACAGGGAGAATTCCCAGTACTTC.

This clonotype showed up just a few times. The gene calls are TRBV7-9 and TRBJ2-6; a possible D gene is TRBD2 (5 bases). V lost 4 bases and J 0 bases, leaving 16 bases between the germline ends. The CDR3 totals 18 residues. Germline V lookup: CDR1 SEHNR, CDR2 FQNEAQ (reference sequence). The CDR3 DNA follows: TGTGCCAGCAGCTCCTCGGGCCACCGGGGCTCTGGGGCCAACGTCCTGACTTTC. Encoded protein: CASSSSGHRGSGANVLTF.